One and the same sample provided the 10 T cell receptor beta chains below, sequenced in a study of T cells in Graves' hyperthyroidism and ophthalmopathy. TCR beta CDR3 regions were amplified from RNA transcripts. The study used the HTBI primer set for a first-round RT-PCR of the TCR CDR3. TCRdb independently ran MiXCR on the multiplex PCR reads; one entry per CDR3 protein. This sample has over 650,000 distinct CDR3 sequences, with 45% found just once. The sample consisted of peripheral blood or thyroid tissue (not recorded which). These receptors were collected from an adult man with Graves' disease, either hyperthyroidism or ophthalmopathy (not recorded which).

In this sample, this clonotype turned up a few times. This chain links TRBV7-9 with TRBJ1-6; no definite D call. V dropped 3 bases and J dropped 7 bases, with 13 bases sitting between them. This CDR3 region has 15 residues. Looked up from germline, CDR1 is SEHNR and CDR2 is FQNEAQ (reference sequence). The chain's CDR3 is CASSFEPISNSPLHF. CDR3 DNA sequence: TGTGCCAGCAGCTTTGAGCCGATCTCAAATTCACCCCTCCACTTT.

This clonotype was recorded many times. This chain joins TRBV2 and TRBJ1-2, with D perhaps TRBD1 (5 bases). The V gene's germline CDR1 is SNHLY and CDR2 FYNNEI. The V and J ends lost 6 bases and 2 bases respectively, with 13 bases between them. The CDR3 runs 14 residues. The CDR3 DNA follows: TGTGCCAGCAGCTCAAGGGACGGAAACTATGGCTACACCTTC. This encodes CASSSRDGNYGYTF.

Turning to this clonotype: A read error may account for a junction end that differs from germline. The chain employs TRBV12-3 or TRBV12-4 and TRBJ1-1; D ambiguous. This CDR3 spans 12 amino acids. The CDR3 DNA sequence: TGTGCCAGCAGTGGCGTAGGCTCTGAAGCTTCCTTT. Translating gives CASSGVGSEASF.

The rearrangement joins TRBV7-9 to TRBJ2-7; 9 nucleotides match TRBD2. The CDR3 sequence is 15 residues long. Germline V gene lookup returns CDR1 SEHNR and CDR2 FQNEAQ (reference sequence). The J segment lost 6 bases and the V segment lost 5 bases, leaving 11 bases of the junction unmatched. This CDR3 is CASSASWGRGGEQYF. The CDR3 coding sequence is TGTGCCAGCAGCGCCAGTTGGGGGCGGGGGGGCGAGCAGTACTTC.

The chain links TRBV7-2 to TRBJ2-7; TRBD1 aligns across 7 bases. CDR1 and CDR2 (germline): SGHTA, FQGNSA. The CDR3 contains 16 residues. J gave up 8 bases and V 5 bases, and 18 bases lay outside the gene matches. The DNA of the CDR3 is TGTGCCAGCAGCGCCCTAACAGGGGTAACTCAGCCCCAGCAGTACTTC. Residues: CASSALTGVTQPQQYF.

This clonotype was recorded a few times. The CDR3 coding sequence is TGTGCCAGCAGCGGCCGGGGGAATTACTACGAGCAGTACTTC. Amino acid sequence: CASSGRGNYYEQYF. The chain joins TRBV9 to TRBJ2-7; tentative D call: TRBD2 (6 bases). The length of the CDR3 is 14 residues. V was pared by 3 bases and J by 3 bases, with 13 bases between. Germline CDR1 reads SGDLS; CDR2 reads YYNGEE.

The DNA of the CDR3 is TGTGCCAGCAGCGTTGAACGAGGGCAAGAGACCCAGTACTTC. This encodes CASSVERGQETQYF. The chain has TRBV9 and TRBJ2-5; a possible D gene is TRBD2 (5 bases). Trimming pared 2 bases from V and 2 bases from J, leaving 10 bases between. CDR1 is SGDLS, CDR2 YYNGEE, per germline. The CDR3 is 14 amino acids.

The CDR3 region has the DNA TGTGCCACCAGTGATCTCCAATTTGGGGGGGAAGAGACCCAGTACTTC. This codes for CATSDLQFGGEETQYF. The gene calls are TRBV24-1 and TRBJ2-5; 7 nucleotides line up with TRBD2. Germline assignment: CDR1 KGHDR and CDR2 SFDVKD. Trimming took 3 bases from V and 3 from J; bases not matched to a gene: 9. The CDR3 is 16 residues long.

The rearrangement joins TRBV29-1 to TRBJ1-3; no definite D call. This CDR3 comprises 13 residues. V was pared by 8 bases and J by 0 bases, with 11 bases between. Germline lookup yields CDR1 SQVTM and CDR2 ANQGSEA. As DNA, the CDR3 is TGCAGCTTAACGGGCGGCTCTGGAAACACCATATATTTT. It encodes CSLTGGSGNTIYF.

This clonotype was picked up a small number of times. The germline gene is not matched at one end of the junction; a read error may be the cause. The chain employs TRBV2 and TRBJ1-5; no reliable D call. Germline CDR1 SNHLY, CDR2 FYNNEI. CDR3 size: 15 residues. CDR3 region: CAISEIWTGNQPQHF. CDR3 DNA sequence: TGTGCCATCAGTGAGATATGGACGGGTAATCAGCCCCAGCATTTT. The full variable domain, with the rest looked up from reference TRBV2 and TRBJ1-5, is EPEVTQTPSHQVTQMGQEVILRCVPISNHLYFYWYRQILGQKVEFLVSFYNNEISEKSEIFDDQFSVERPDGSNFTLKIRSTKLEDSAMYFCAISEIWTGNQPQHFGDGTRLSIL.